This T cell receptor beta chain is drawn from a study of blood T cell repertoires in COVID-19. Across the whole study: T cells, B-cell-depleted T cells, or PBMCs supplied cDNA or gDNA.

The study counted Cohort 3 donors as recovered given two negative PCRs, clearance, or symptom resolution. CDR1 SEHNR and CDR2 FQNEAQ come from the germline V gene (reference sequence). CDR3 length equals 15 residues. Trimming removed 5 bases from V and 3 bases from J; junction bases left unmatched: 7. Data came from immunoSEQ multiplex PCR; TCRdb stores just in-frame clones and leaves some out. The sample records 250,000 to 350,000 clones, approximately 83% being singletons. The sample was PBMCs or T cells enriched from blood (not recorded which). The chain combines TRBV7-9 with TRBJ1-1, with 9 bases lining up with TRBD1. The TCR sequence derives from a woman aged 25 to 39 who had recovered from COVID-19. CDR3 nucleotide sequence: TGTGCCAGCAGCCCGGGGGACAGGGTGGACACTGAAGCTTTCTTT. Translated: CASSPGDRVDTEAFF.